This T cell receptor (beta chain) derives from a study of control samples from healthy donors and cancer patients. This table comes from immunoSEQ multiplex PCR, and its TCRdb copy is limited to in-frame clones, with some not included. The sample records some 70,000 clones, nearly 85% being singletons. Per the germline V gene, CDR1 is SGHRS and CDR2 is YFSETQ. The length of the CDR3 is 16 residues. Trimming took off 0 bases at V and 2 bases at J, with 14 bases between the two ends. The specimen sequenced was blood. This rearrangement joins TRBV5-1 to TRBJ1-1, with no clear D. This receptor was taken from a man in his sixties in good health. CDR3 region: CASSLGVLQLNTEAFF. The CDR3 DNA reads as TGCGCCAGCAGCTTGGGGGTTTTACAACTAAACACTGAAGCTTTCTTT.